What follows are 31 T cell receptor beta chains derived from one specimen sequenced in a study of blood T cell repertoires in COVID-19. TCRdb's copy holds only in-frame clones and misses some; the assay was immunoSEQ multiplex PCR. The data contain roughly 190,000 clones, about four fifths of them singletons. The source material was peripheral blood. These receptors were obtained from a human donor with acute or convalescent COVID-19. The donor label of this sample is uncertain.

V gene TRBV28 combines with J gene TRBJ2-1; a possible D gene is TRBD1 (6 bases). This CDR3 has 15 residues. Germline assignment: CDR1 MDHEN and CDR2 SYDVKM. V was trimmed by 6 bases and J by 6 bases, leaving 18 bases between them. The CDR3 nucleotides are TGTGCCAGCAGCCCCAACGGGGTAGGGGGCAATGAGCAGTTCTTC. Translated: CASSPNGVGGNEQFF. The variable domain in full, with the rest retrieved from reference TRBV28 and TRBJ2-1, is DVKVTQSSRYLVKRTGEKVFLECVQDMDHENMFWYRQDPGLGLRLIYFSYDVKMKEKGDIPEGYSVSREKKERFSLILESASTNQTSMYLCASSPNGVGGNEQFFGPGTRLTVL.

V and J are TRBV7-9 and TRBJ1-2; a weak D match, TRBD1 (6 bases). V dropped 1 base and J dropped 1 base, with 13 bases sitting between them. Germline CDR1 and CDR2: SEHNR and FQNEAQ (reference sequence). The CDR3 sequence is 16 residues long. The chain's CDR3 is CASSLGAQGSNYGYTF. In DNA form, the CDR3 reads TGTGCCAGCAGCTTAGGGGCCCAGGGGAGTAACTATGGCTACACCTTC.

The chain links TRBV14 to TRBJ1-2, with 12 bases matching TRBD1. The V gene end was trimmed by 3 bases and the J gene end by 5 bases; junction bases not matched to a gene: 13. The CDR3 has 18 amino acids. The germline V gene has CDR1 SGHDN and CDR2 FVKESK. CDR3 nucleotides: TGTGCCAGCAGCCAGCTCCCGGGACAGGGGGCGTCGGGTTATGGCTACACCTTC. Amino acid sequence: CASSQLPGQGASGYGYTF.

The chain is built from TRBV2 and TRBJ2-1; perhaps TRBD2 as D (6 bases). The CDR3 runs 14 residues. Germline V gives CDR1 SNHLY, CDR2 FYNNEI. The V end was cut by 8 bases, the J end by 6 bases, with 17 bases between. CDR3 loop: CASGLEGRGNEQFF. The CDR3 DNA reads as TGTGCCAGCGGCCTGGAGGGCCGGGGCAATGAGCAGTTCTTC.

The chain employs TRBV20-1 and TRBJ2-3; no clear D gene. This CDR3 region has 11 residues. The germline V gene encodes CDR1 DFQATT and CDR2 SNEGSKA (reference sequence). The ends were cut back, 6 bases at V and 6 bases at J, with 10 bases in the middle. The CDR3 DNA sequence: TGCAGTGCCCCAAGAGTGGATACGCAGTATTTT. Protein: CSAPRVDTQYF.

J is TRBJ2-5 and V is TRBV10-2; TRBD2 might be the D (6 bases). CDR3 length: 14 residues. V shed 0 bases and J shed 7 bases, with 12 bases lying between them. In germline, CDR1 is WSHSY, CDR2 SAAADI. The CDR3 DNA sequence: TGCGCCAGCAGTGAGTCGGGGACTGGCGGGACCCAGTACTTC. It encodes CASSESGTGGTQYF.

The genes are TRBV2 and TRBJ2-3; D is unresolved. This CDR3 comprises 13 residues. The germline V and J ends were trimmed by 4 bases and 3 bases, with 8 bases remaining between them. The V gene's germline CDR1 is SNHLY and CDR2 FYNNEI. The CDR3 DNA sequence: TGTGCCAGCAGTGGACTGGTAACAGATACGCAGTATTTT. It is translated as CASSGLVTDTQYF. The full variable domain, with the rest looked up from reference TRBV2 and TRBJ2-3, is EPEVTQTPSHQVTQMGQEVILRCVPISNHLYFYWYRQILGQKVEFLVSFYNNEISEKSEIFDDQFSVERPDGSNFTLKIRSTKLEDSAMYFCASSGLVTDTQYFGPGTRLTVL.

This clone was detected only once. The gene calls are TRBV3-1 (or the pseudogene TRBV3-2) and TRBJ2-7; TRBD1 matches at 7 bases. CDR3 length: 15 residues. Germline lookup yields CDR1 LGHDT and CDR2 YNNKEL (reference sequence). J gave up 7 bases and V 4 bases, and 13 bases lay outside the gene matches. The CDR3 protein is CASSPQQGSLGEQYF. The CDR3 DNA is TGTGCCAGCAGCCCGCAACAGGGGTCCTTGGGGGAGCAGTACTTC.

The rearrangement links TRBV5-1 to TRBJ2-1, with TRBD2 matching over 8 bases. V lost 7 bases to trimming and J lost 7 bases; unmatched junction nucleotides: 16. CDR1 is SGHRS, CDR2 YFSETQ, per germline. The CDR3 is 16 residues long. The CDR3: CASGLTAGSGGNEQFF. In DNA form, the CDR3 reads TGCGCCAGCGGATTGACGGCGGGCAGCGGGGGTAATGAGCAGTTCTTC.

V gene TRBV6-5 combines with J gene TRBJ2-1; 8 positions agree with TRBD2. The CDR3 contains 15 residues. Looked up from germline, CDR1 is MNHEY and CDR2 is SVGAGI. Trimming took 7 bases from V and 2 from J; bases not matched to a gene: 7. CDR3 protein: CASTASGSTYNEQFF. The CDR3 DNA is TGTGCCAGCACCGCTAGCGGGTCGACCTACAATGAGCAGTTCTTC.

The V call is TRBV7-3, the J call TRBJ2-3; TRBD2 matches at 10 bases. Germline V gene lookup returns CDR1 SGHTA and CDR2 FQGTGA. The CDR3 loop spans 18 amino acids. Trimming cost V 5 bases and J 0 bases; bases outside gene matches: 11. The CDR3 nucleotides read TGTGCCAGCAGCCCCTCACTGAGACTAGCGGGTAGCACAGATACGCAGTATTTT. Its protein is CASSPSLRLAGSTDTQYF.

This clone showed up just a few times. The chain couples TRBV29-1 to TRBJ1-2; D may be TRBD1 (5 bases). The CDR3 contains 15 residues. V lost 2 bases and J lost 7, with 20 bases in between. Germline V gene sequence: CDR1 SQVTM, CDR2 ANQGSEA. CDR3 nucleotide sequence: TGCAGCGTTGAATCCACCCTTTTGGCGGGGACTGGCTACACCTTC. This sequence encodes CSVESTLLAGTGYTF.

The gene calls are TRBV25-1 and TRBJ2-2; possibly TRBD1 for D (5 bases). The V gene's germline CDR1 is MGHDK and CDR2 SYGVNS. The CDR3 loop spans 14 amino acids. With 7 bases removed from V and 6 bases from J, the gap between germline ends came to 15 bases. DNA of the CDR3: TGTGCCAGCACAGACAGTGGACGGTCCGGGGAGCTGTTTTTT. This translates into CASTDSGRSGELFF.

This clone was detected once. The chain uses TRBV14 and TRBJ1-2; 8 bases line up with TRBD1. The germline gives CDR1 SGHDN, CDR2 FVKESK. The CDR3 contains 13 residues. The V gene end was trimmed by 6 bases and the J gene end by 4 bases; junction bases not matched to a gene: 4. Written as DNA, the CDR3 is TGTGCCAGCAGGGTGACAGGGGCCTATGGCTACACCTTC. It encodes CASRVTGAYGYTF. Full variable domain (missing parts from reference TRBV14 and TRBJ1-2): EAGVTQFPSHSVIEKGQTVTLRCDPISGHDNLYWYRRVMGKEIKFLLHFVKESKQDESGMPNNRFLAERTGGTYSTLKVQPAELEDSGVYFCASRVTGAYGYTFGSGTRLTVV.

As for this clone: One end of the junction fails to match germline, which may point to a read error. V usage is TRBV7-8 and J usage is TRBJ2-3; D is undetermined. CDR1 and CDR2 from the germline V gene are SGHVS and FQNEAQ. The CDR3 contains 12 residues. The DNA of the CDR3 is TGTGCCAGCGGCTTGACCAGGGATACGCAGTATTTT. Its protein is CASGLTRDTQYF.

The chain carries TRBV27 and TRBJ1-2; D unclear. Trimming left V 5 bases short and J 4 bases short, with 17 bases between. The CDR3 is 15 amino acids. The germline V gene has CDR1 MNHEY and CDR2 SMNVEV (reference sequence). The CDR3 coding sequence is TGTGCCAGCAGTATATACTCGTCTGGGAGCTATGGCTACACCTTC. Protein product: CASSIYSSGSYGYTF.

The chain links TRBV3-1 (or the pseudogene TRBV3-2) to TRBJ1-2, with D possibly TRBD1 on 6 matching bases. CDR1 LGHDT and CDR2 YNNKEL come from the germline V gene (reference sequence). CDR3 length equals 15 residues. With 0 bases removed from V and 4 bases from J, the gap between germline ends came to 12 bases. CDR3 DNA sequence: TGTGCCAGCAGCCAAGAAGGACAGCCTACCTATGGCTACACCTTC. This sequence encodes CASSQEGQPTYGYTF.

The V and J genes are TRBV21-1 and TRBJ1-2; TRBD1 is the table's D call, not checked against the DNA. TRBV21-1 is given as a pseudogene. CDR3 length equals 14 residues. Here the CDR3 reads CAGSKPRQGRGYTF. In nucleotides, the CDR3 is TGTGCCGGCAGCAAACCAAGACAGGGACGGGGCTACACCTTC.

Comment on this clone: One junction end disagrees with the germline gene, perhaps due to a read error. The chain combines TRBV5-4 with TRBJ2-3, with D possibly matching TRBD2 (8 bases). The germline CDR1 and CDR2 sequences are SGHNT and YYREEE (reference sequence). The CDR3 runs 16 residues. This chain's CDR3 is CASSLVSGGGTNTQYF. The CDR3 coding sequence is TGTGCCAGCAGCTTGGTTTCGGGAGGGGGCACAAATACGCAGTATTTT.

This clone was found a few times. CDR3 amino acids: CASSQARTGSGTEAFF. The CDR3 bases are TGCGCCAGCAGCCAAGCTAGGACAGGGTCGGGCACTGAAGCTTTCTTT. This chain uses TRBV4-1 with TRBJ1-1, with 8 bases identical to TRBD1. The CDR3 consists of 16 residues. Germline-derived CDR1 and CDR2 are MGHRA and YSYEKL. Trimming cost V 1 base and J 4 bases; bases outside gene matches: 8.

The V call is TRBV3-1 (or the pseudogene TRBV3-2), the J call TRBJ1-6; weak D call: TRBD1 (5 bases). V shed 5 bases and J shed 0 bases, with 11 bases lying between them. Per germline, CDR1 LGHDT and CDR2 YNNKEL (reference sequence). The CDR3 covers 16 residues. CDR3 loop: CASSSDTSSYNSPLHF. The CDR3 coding sequence is TGTGCCAGCAGCTCGGACACGAGCTCCTATAATTCACCCCTCCACTTT.

J is TRBJ2-1 and V is TRBV14; 9 bases align to TRBD1. CDR3 size: 15 residues. CDR1 is SGHDN, CDR2 FVKESK, per germline. J gave up 3 bases and V 4 bases, and 4 bases lay outside the gene matches. CDR3 DNA sequence: TGTGCCAGCAGCCTACAGGGGGCGCGCTACAATGAGCAGTTCTTC. Its protein product is CASSLQGARYNEQFF.

The chain recombines TRBV30 with TRBJ1-2; maybe TRBD1 (5 bases). Germline values: CDR1 GTSNPN, CDR2 SVGIG (reference sequence). The CDR3 sequence is 12 residues long. V lost 0 bases, J lost 9 bases, and 11 bases lay in between. The CDR3: CAWSVRQGSYTF. DNA for the CDR3: TGTGCCTGGAGTGTACGGCAGGGTAGCTACACCTTC.

The chain combines TRBV6-5 with TRBJ2-7, with D possibly TRBD2 on 5 matching bases. CDR1 and CDR2 from the germline V gene are MNHEY and SVGAGI. There are 14 residues in the CDR3. Trimming pared 5 bases from V and 1 base from J, leaving 12 bases between. The CDR3 spells CASSLDYFSYEQYF. In DNA form, the CDR3 reads TGTGCCAGCAGTCTCGACTACTTTTCCTACGAGCAGTACTTC.

This clone was detected only a few times. The chain combines TRBV7-9 with TRBJ1-1; TRBD1 is a possible D gene (6 bases). This CDR3 is 14 amino acids long. The germline V gene encodes CDR1 SEHNR and CDR2 FQNEAQ (reference sequence). The germline V and J ends were trimmed by 2 bases and 6 bases, with 13 bases remaining between them. CDR3 DNA sequence: TGTGCCAGCAGCTTAATCGTCCGGACAGCTGAAGCTTTCTTT. This codes for CASSLIVRTAEAFF.

The rearrangement links TRBV6-5 to TRBJ1-2, with 7 bases that match TRBD1. The CDR3 spans 14 residues. The germline V gene encodes CDR1 MNHEY and CDR2 SVGAGI. The junction had 2 bases not matched to a gene; V was cut back by 2 bases and J by 2 bases. For the CDR3, the DNA is TGTGCCAGCAGTTACCGGGGACAGAACTATGGCTACACCTTC. Protein product: CASSYRGQNYGYTF.

This clone was seen only a few times. This sequence joins TRBV5-8 and TRBJ1-5, with 9 bases identical to TRBD1. The CDR3 contains 14 residues. The J segment lost 11 bases and the V segment lost 2 bases, leaving 8 bases of the junction unmatched. Looked up from germline, CDR1 is SGHTS and CDR2 is YDEGEE. CDR3 nucleotide sequence: TGTGCCAGCAGCTTTCTGGACAGGGGAGGGGCCCAGCATTTT. Encoded protein: CASSFLDRGGAQHF.

The rearrangement uses TRBV18 and TRBJ2-7, with 8 nucleotides matching TRBD2. Germline V lookup: CDR1 KGHSH, CDR2 LQKENI. The V gene end was trimmed by 6 bases and the J gene end by 6 bases; junction bases not matched to a gene: 4. The CDR3 covers 12 residues. The CDR3: CASSLTSGEQYF. CDR3 nucleotide sequence: TGTGCCAGCTCCCTCACTAGCGGCGAGCAGTACTTC.

V gene TRBV6-6 combines with J gene TRBJ1-5, with TRBD1 as a possible D gene (5 bases). V was shortened by 2 bases and J by 8 bases, with 13 bases between the two germline ends. Germline lookup yields CDR1 MNHNY and CDR2 SVGAGI (reference sequence). This CDR3 has 14 residues. This CDR3 reads CASSYPGGGEPQHF. CDR3 nucleotide sequence: TGTGCCAGCAGTTACCCCGGGGGGGGAGAGCCCCAGCATTTT.

The chain has TRBV6-5 and TRBJ1-2; TRBD1 aligns across 7 bases. J gave up 4 bases and V 2 bases, and 7 bases lay outside the gene matches. CDR1 and CDR2 (germline): MNHEY, SVGAGI. This CDR3 is 15 amino acids long. The CDR3 reads CASSYRGDRVYGYTF. The CDR3 DNA reads as TGTGCCAGCAGTTACCGAGGGGACAGAGTCTATGGCTACACCTTC.

The V call is TRBV5-1, the J call TRBJ1-1; 11 bases line up with TRBD1. Germline CDR1 SGHRS, CDR2 YFSETQ. This CDR3 is 15 amino acids long. With V trimmed by 4 bases and J by 6 bases, 8 bases remained unmatched. As DNA, the CDR3 is TGCGCCAGCAGCCGGGATGCGGGACAGGGGGCTGAAGCTTTCTTT. It translates to CASSRDAGQGAEAFF.